This record looks at one TCR beta chain sequence and its context. Its antigen is currently unknown. Produced via immunoSEQ multiplex PCR; TCRdb's table is partial and in-frame only. Of tens of thousands of clones in the sample, roughly 91% are singletons; the top ten hold approximately 2.5%. This sample is drawn from a study of OX40 agonist ivuxolimab in advanced cancers. Study summary: Ivuxolimab, an antibody acting as an agonist of OX40 (CD134), was used to treat patients. Study results and caveats: Among the nonresponders, some also had low normalized T-cell clonal expansion. The study found that CD8+ T cells averaged more expanded clones than CD4+. At 0.1 to 3.0 mg/kg, clonal expansion of CD4+ and CD8+ blood T cells had occurred by week 6.

The clonotype was recovered from an adult with an advanced solid tumor such as melanoma, head and neck, liver or kidney cancer. The specimen comprised CD4+ or CD8+ T cells sorted from blood, sampled in a trial of the OX40 agonist ivuxolimab.

The CDR3 DNA reads as TGTGCCAGCAGCTTGGAAGCGGGAGGGTATACGCAGTATTTT. Translated: CASSLEAGGYTQYF. The rearrangement uses TRBV11-2 and TRBJ2-3; 10 bases align to TRBD2. CDR3 length equals 14 residues. The J segment lost 7 bases and the V segment lost 3 bases, leaving 4 bases of the junction unmatched. Germline CDR1 and CDR2: SGHAT and FQNNGV.